This paragraph reports one T cell receptor beta chain. The antigen is undetermined. In the same sample, other DNA sequences code for this CDR3. The sample comes from a study of beta chain features in type 1 diabetes. Study conclusions and caveats: Compared to healthy donors, patients appeared to have naive, central memory and Treg TCRB repertoires that were more alike. Type 1 diabetes patients showed a moderate but significant shortening of TCRB CDR3s in all four CD4+ subsets.

Expressed TCRB transcripts were sequenced, since all the RNA that had been isolated was reverse transcribed. Only in-frame clones appear in the TCRdb table, and some are missing; sequencing was by immunoSEQ multiplex PCR. The profile covers some 350,000 clones, with roughly a tenth appearing a single time and over 0.45% taken by the ten largest. Germline V gene data show CDR1 as KGHSH and CDR2 as LQKENI. Trimming at V came to 3 bases and at J to 5 bases, leaving 2 bases not matched to a gene. The CDR3 has 13 residues. This chain connects TRBV18 to TRBJ2-5, with 8 positions matching TRBD1. Source material: central memory CD4+ T cells from blood. The TCR comes from a man aged 25-45 years with type 1 diabetes. DNA of the CDR3: TGTGCCAGCTCACCCACAGGGGGTGAGACCCAGTACTTC. As protein: CASSPTGGETQYF.